The following is a TCR beta chain sequence with its context. Its antigen is not known. The data belong to a study of monozygotic twins with inflammatory bowel disease. Germline CDR1 DFQATT, CDR2 SNEGSKA (reference sequence). The CDR3 is made up of 15 amino acids. Study results and caveats: Heterogeneous immunosuppressive treatment regimens may have introduced variability into patient repertoires. For IBD patients, clonotypes shared with others were fewer than for healthy twins, especially with disease activity. Healthy co-twins, by inverse Simpson, had higher TCRbeta diversity than their siblings with IBD.

Addition of UMIs with a 6-nucleotide sample barcode was achieved by template switching. TCRdb re-called the 5' RACE reads, yielding one record per CDR3 amino acid sequence without DNA. The listing records about 140,000 distinct CDR3 sequences. The gene calls are TRBV20-1 and TRBJ2-5; checking the TCRdb D call of TRBD2 is not possible without DNA. The sequenced sample was blood. This clonotype originated in a human donor with ulcerative colitis or Crohn's disease, or a healthy co-twin of an affected twin (not recorded which). Here the CDR3 reads CSARDERGYQETQYF.